The text below deals with one T cell receptor (beta chain). Antigen specificity is unknown. This entry belongs to a study of radiotherapy plus CTLA-4 blockade in lung cancer. The repertoire was sequenced with immunoSEQ multiplex PCR; TCRdb's copy has only in-frame clones and lacks some. The table lists about 43,000 clones, approximately 67% of them singletons. Study-wide results and caveats: Among blood TCR repertoires after radiotherapy plus ipilimumab, tumor-derived clones expanded.

Trimming left V 5 bases short and J 4 bases short, with 14 bases between. From germline, CDR1 is SQVTM and CDR2 ANQGSEA. The CDR3 sequence is 13 residues long. Treatment of patients with chemo-refractory metastatic non-small-cell lung cancer consisted of focal radiation plus CTLA-4 blockade with ipilimumab. This chain connects TRBV29-1 to TRBJ2-5, with a weak D call TRBD2 (5 bases). Material: peripheral blood, obtained from a patient treated with radiotherapy plus ipilimumab. The source is a human donor with non-small cell lung cancer who had a partial response to radiotherapy plus ipilimumab. CDR3 DNA sequence: TGCAGCGTTACAATGACTATCCGAGAGACCCAGTACTTC. This translates into CSVTMTIRETQYF. The full variable domain, rest sourced from reference TRBV29-1 and TRBJ2-5, is SAVISQKPSRDICQRGTSLTIQCQVDSQVTMMFWYRQQPGQSLTLIATANQGSEATYESGFVIDKFPISRPNLTFSTLTVSNMSPEDSSIYLCSVTMTIRETQYFGPGTRLLVL.